This T cell receptor beta chain was documented in a study of T cell repertoires in ileal Crohn's disease. About the research overall: At surgery, more than 30% of patients smoked, with median disease duration around 8 years.

With regard to this clone: Its antigen is as yet unknown.

Each sample's TCRB immunosequencing used about 470 nanograms of biopsy DNA. The assay was immunoSEQ multiplex PCR, and TCRdb's table has in-frame clones only and misses some. Altogether a few thousand clones are present, roughly 83% being singletons, with the ten largest covering 6.7%. This CDR3 spans 14 amino acids. The trim removed 2 bases at V and 8 bases at J, leaving 5 bases unmatched. Germline CDR1 and CDR2: SGHRS and YFSETQ. Study-wide results and caveats: Compared with CD4 T cells, sorted CD8 cells carried more expanded clones.

This clonotype was obtained from an adult with Crohn's disease. V usage is TRBV5-1 and J usage is TRBJ1-4; 8 bases align to TRBD1. The material sequenced was ileal tissue. The CDR3 DNA sequence: TGCGCCAGCAGCTTACAGGGGGTTGGGGAAAAACTGTTTTTT. Translating it yields CASSLQGVGEKLFF.